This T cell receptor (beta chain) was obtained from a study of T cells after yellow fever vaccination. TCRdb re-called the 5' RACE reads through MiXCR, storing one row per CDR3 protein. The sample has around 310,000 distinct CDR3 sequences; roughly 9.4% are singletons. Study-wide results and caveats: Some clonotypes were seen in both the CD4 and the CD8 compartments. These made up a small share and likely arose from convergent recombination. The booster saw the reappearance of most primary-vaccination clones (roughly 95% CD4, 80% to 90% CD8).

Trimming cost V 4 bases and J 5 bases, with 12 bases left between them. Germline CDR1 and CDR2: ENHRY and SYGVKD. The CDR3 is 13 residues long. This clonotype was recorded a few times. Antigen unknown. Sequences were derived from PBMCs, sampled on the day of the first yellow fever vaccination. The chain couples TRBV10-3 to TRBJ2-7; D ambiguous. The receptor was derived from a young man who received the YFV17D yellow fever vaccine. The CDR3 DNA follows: TGTGCCATCAGTGCGGCAGCTCCGGACGAGCAGTACTTC. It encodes CAISAAAPDEQYF.